This T cell receptor (beta chain) comes out of a study of T cells in Graves' hyperthyroidism and ophthalmopathy. This CDR3 is built from 13 residues. From germline, CDR1 is SEHNR and CDR2 FQNEAQ (reference sequence). Template material for amplifying TCR beta CDR3 regions consisted of RNA transcripts. Carried out on the TCR CDR3, a first-round RT-PCR used the HTBI primer set. TCRdb re-called the multiplex PCR reads through MiXCR, storing one row per CDR3 protein. This sample has 490,000 or so distinct CDR3 sequences; over 35% occur once, and the top ten carry about 43%. Together with thyroid ultrasound, orbital computed tomography, serum thyroxine and TRAb, clinical symptoms were used for diagnoses. Study findings and constraints: Blood also held most thyroid clonotypes expanded beyond 0.001. A 13 V-J signature model discriminated ophthalmopathy versus stable hyperthyroidism. The model anticipated ophthalmopathy a median approximately 6.6 months pre-onset.

The sample holds one count of this clonotype. What it binds is unknown. Mismatch with germline at one junction end may stem from a read error. This clonotype originated in an adult woman with Graves' disease, either hyperthyroidism or ophthalmopathy (not recorded which). The chain combines TRBV7-9 with TRBJ2-7; no reliable D call. Sequenced material: peripheral blood or thyroid tissue (not recorded which). The CDR3 reads CASSFVSSHEQYF. The CDR3 nucleotides are TGTGCCAGCAGCTTCGTGAGCTCCCACGAGCAGTACTTC.